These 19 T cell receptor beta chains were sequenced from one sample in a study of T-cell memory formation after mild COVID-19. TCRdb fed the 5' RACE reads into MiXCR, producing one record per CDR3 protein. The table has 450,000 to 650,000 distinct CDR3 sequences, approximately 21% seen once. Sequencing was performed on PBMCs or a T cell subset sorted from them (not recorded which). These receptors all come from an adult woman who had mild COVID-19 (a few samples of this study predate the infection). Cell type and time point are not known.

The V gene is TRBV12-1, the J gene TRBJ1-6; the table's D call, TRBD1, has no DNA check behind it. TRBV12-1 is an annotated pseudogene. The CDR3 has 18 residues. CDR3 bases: TGTGCCAGCAGCTTTCTCGGCAGGGGGCCGGGGTATAATTCACCCCTCCACTTT. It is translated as CASSFLGRGPGYNSPLHF.

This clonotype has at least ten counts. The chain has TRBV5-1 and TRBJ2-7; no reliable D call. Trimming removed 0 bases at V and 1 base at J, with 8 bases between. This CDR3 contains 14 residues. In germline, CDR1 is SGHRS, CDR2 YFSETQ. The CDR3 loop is CASSLVSESYEQYF. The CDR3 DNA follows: TGCGCCAGCAGCTTGGTCAGTGAATCCTACGAGCAGTACTTC. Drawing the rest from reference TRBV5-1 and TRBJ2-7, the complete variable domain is KAGVTQTPRYLIKTRGQQVTLSCSPISGHRSVSWYQQTPGQGLQFLFEYFSETQRNKGNFPGRFSGRQFSNSRSEMNVSTLELGDSALYLCASSLVSESYEQYFGPGTRLTVT.

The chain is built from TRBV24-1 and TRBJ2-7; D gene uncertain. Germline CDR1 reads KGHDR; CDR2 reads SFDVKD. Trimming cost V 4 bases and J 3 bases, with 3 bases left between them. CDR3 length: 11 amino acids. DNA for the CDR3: TGTGCCACCAGTGACGACTACGAGCAGTACTTC. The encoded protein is CATSDDYEQYF.

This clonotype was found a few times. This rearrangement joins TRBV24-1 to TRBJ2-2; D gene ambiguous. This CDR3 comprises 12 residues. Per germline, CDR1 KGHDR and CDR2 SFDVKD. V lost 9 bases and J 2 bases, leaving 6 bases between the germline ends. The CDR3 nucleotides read TGTGCCACCCTCTCTAACACCGGGGAGCTGTTTTTT. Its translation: CATLSNTGELFF.

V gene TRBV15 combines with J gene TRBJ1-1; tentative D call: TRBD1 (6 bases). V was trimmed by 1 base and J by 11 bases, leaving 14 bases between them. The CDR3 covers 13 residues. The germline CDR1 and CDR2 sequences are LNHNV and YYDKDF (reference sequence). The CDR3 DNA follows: TGTGCCACCAGCAGAGTCGAAGGGGGGGAGGCTTTCTTT. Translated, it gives CATSRVEGGEAFF.

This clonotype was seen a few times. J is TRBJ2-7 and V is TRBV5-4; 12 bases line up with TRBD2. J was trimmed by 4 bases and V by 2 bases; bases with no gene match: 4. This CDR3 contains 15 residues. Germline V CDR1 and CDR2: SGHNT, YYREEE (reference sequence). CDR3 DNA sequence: TGTGCCAGCAGCTTTTATGGGACTAGCGGGTACGAGCAGTACTTC. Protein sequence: CASSFYGTSGYEQYF.

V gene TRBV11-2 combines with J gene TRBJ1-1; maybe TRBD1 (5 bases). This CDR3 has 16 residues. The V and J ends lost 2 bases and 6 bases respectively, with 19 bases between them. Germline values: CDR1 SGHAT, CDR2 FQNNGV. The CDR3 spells CASSLSNPQAGAEAFF. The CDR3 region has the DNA TGTGCCAGCAGCTTAAGTAATCCCCAGGCGGGGGCTGAAGCTTTCTTT.

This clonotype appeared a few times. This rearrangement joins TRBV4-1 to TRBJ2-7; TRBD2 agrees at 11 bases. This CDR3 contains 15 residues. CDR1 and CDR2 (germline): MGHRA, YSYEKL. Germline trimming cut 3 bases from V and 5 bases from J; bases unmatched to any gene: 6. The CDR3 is CASSHLPGLADEQYF. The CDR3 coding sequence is TGCGCCAGCAGCCACCTCCCGGGACTAGCGGACGAGCAGTACTTC.

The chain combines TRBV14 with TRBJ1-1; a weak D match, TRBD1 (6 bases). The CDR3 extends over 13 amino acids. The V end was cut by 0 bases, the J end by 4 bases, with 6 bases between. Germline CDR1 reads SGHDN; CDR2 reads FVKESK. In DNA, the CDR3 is TGTGCCAGCAGCCAAGAGGGGGCCACTGAAGCTTTCTTT. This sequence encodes CASSQEGATEAFF.

CDR3 DNA: TGCAGTGCACGGGACAGGGGGAATCGGGCCCTCCACTTT. Protein product: CSARDRGNRALHF. The V call is TRBV20-1, the J call TRBJ1-6; the match to TRBD1 covers 11 bases. This CDR3 has 13 amino acids. Trimming took 6 bases from V and 14 from J; bases not matched to a gene: 9. Germline V gives CDR1 DFQATT, CDR2 SNEGSKA (reference sequence).

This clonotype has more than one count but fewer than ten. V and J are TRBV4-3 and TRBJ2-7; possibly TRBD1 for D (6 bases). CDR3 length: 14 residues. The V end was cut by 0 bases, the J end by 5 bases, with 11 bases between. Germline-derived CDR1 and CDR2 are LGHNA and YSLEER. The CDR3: CASSQESQGDEQYF. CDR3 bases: TGCGCCAGCAGCCAAGAATCACAGGGAGACGAGCAGTACTTC.

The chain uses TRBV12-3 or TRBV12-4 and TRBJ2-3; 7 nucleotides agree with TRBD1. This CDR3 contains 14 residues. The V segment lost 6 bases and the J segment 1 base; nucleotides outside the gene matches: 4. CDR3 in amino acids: CASSPGQRTDTQYF. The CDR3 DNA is TGTGCCAGCAGCCCGGGACAGCGCACAGATACGCAGTATTTT.

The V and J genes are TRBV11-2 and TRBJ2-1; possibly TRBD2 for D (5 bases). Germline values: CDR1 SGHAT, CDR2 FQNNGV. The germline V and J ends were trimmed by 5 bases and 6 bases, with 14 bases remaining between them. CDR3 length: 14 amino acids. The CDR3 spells CASSPTRGSNEQFF. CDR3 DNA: TGTGCCAGCAGCCCTACCCGGGGTAGCAATGAGCAGTTCTTC.

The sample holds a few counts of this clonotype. CDR3 amino acids: CASSLEGLDTGELFF. CDR3 in DNA: TGTGCCAGCAGCTTGGAGGGACTGGACACCGGGGAGCTGTTTTTT. V and J are TRBV5-5 and TRBJ2-2; possible D gene TRBD2, 6 bases. V was clipped by 0 bases and J by 3 bases, with 9 bases between them. The CDR3 has 15 residues. CDR1 and CDR2 (germline): SGHKS, YYEKEE (reference sequence).

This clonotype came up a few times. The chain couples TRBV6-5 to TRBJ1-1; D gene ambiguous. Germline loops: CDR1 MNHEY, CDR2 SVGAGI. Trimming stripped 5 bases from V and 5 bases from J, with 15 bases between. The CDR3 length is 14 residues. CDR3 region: CASSAGRAGTEAFF. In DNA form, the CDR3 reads TGTGCCAGCAGTGCCGGAAGGGCGGGGACTGAAGCTTTCTTT.

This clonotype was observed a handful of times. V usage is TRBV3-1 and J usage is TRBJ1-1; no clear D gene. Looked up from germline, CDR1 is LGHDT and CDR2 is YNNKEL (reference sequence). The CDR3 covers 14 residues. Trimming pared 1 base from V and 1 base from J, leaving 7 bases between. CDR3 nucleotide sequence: TGTGCCAGCAGCCAAGCCCTCGCGAACACTGAAGCTTTCTTT. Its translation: CASSQALANTEAFF.

The CDR3 DNA sequence: TGTGCCAGCAGCGTCGTACGGGACGAGGCTCTGGAGTATTTT. Protein: CASSVVRDEALEYF. The rearrangement links TRBV7-8 to TRBJ2-3; D is tentatively TRBD1 or TRBD2 (5 bases each). Trimming removed 5 bases at V and 13 bases at J, with 22 bases between. This CDR3 has 14 amino acids. Per germline, CDR1 SGHVS and CDR2 FQNEAQ.

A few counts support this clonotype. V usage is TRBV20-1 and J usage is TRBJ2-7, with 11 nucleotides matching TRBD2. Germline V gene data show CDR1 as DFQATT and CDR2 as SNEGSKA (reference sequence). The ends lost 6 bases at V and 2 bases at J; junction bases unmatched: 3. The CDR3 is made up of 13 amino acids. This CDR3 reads CSALSGGAYEQYF. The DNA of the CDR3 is TGCAGTGCCCTTAGCGGGGGGGCCTACGAGCAGTACTTC.

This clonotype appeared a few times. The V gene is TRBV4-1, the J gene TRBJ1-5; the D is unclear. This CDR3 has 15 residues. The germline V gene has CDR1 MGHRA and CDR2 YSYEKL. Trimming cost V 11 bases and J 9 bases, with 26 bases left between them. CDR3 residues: CAELQTEDFWTPQHF. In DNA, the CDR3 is TGCGCCGAATTACAAACCGAGGACTTTTGGACGCCCCAGCATTTT.